The clone carrying this TCR beta chain was seen a single time. What it binds is unknown. This entry is derived from a study of shared clonotypes between healthy human individuals. Study-wide findings and caveats: Specimens sampled were limited to blood, with tissue repertoires likely differing.

The protocol was immunoSEQ multiplex PCR, while the TCRdb copy is restricted to in-frame clones and leaves out a portion. The sample includes about 1.1 million clones, 70% to 80% of them seen just once. Germline V lookup: CDR1 SGHVS, CDR2 FNYEAQ. This CDR3 comprises 15 residues. The junction had 4 bases not matched to a gene; V was cut back by 4 bases and J by 3 bases. Sequenced: memory CD4+ T cells from PBMCs. Subset meaning: CD45RA-negative fraction. This chain links TRBV7-6 with TRBJ2-1; TRBD1 aligns across 9 bases. The sequence was obtained from a man in his late teens or twenties in good health. Some clones in this sample may be carry-over from other donors' samples. The CDR3 DNA follows: TGTGCCAGCAGCTCCTGGACAGGGGTCTACAATGAGCAGTTCTTC. Translating gives CASSSWTGVYNEQFF. Based on the CDR3 plus reference TRBV7-6 and TRBJ2-1, the full variable domain is GAGVSQSPRYKVTKRGQDVALRCDPISGHVSLYWYRQALGQGPEFLTYFNYEAQQDKSGLPNDRFSAERPEGSISTLTIQRTEQRDSAMYRCASSSWTGVYNEQFFGPGTRLTVL.